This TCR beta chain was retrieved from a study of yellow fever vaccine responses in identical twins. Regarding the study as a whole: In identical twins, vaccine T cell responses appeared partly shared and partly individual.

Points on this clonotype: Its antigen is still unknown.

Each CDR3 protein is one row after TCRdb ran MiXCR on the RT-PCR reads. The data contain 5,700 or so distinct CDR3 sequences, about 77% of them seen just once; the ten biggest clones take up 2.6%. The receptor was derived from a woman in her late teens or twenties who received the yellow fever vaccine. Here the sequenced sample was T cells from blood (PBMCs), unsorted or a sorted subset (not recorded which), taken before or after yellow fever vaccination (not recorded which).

The DNA of the CDR3 is TGTGCCAGCAGGGAACAGGGTCGCGGACCGAACACTGAAGCTTTCTTT. This translates into CASREQGRGPNTEAFF. This chain links TRBV6-1 with TRBJ1-1, with D perhaps TRBD1 (6 bases). The length of the CDR3 is 16 residues. Germline CDR1 reads MNHNS; CDR2 reads SASEGT. The germline V and J ends were trimmed by 6 bases and 1 base, with 18 bases remaining between them.